The 2 T cell receptor beta chains presented below share a single source sample, sequenced in a study of technical replicates of blood from a handful of donors. The repertoire was sequenced with immunoSEQ multiplex PCR; TCRdb's copy has only in-frame clones and lacks some. The sample contains about 93,000 clones, roughly 96% of which appear only once. Sequencing was carried out using T cells isolated from PBMCs. Receptors were obtained from a human donor in good health.

The gene calls are TRBV6-1 and TRBJ2-7, with D maybe TRBD2 (6 bases). V shed 2 bases and J shed 5 bases, with 10 bases lying between them. This CDR3 contains 13 residues. Germline V gene lookup returns CDR1 MNHNS and CDR2 SASEGT. The CDR3 DNA is TGTGCCAGCAGTGAACGGGAGTCCCACGAGCAGTACTTC. It yields the protein CASSERESHEQYF.

The CDR3 region has the DNA TGTGCCAGCAGTGAAAGTCGTAGCGGGAGTTTTCAGGTGGATGAGCAGTTCTTC. Protein product: CASSESRSGSFQVDEQFF. The gene calls are TRBV2 and TRBJ2-1, with 9 bases fitting TRBD2. Germline values: CDR1 SNHLY, CDR2 FYNNEI. J gave up 8 bases and V 2 bases, and 16 bases lay outside the gene matches. This CDR3 has 18 residues.